This T cell receptor beta chain was identified during a study of T cells in Graves' hyperthyroidism and ophthalmopathy (dated by TCRdb to the late 2010s). Regarding the study in general: Peripheral blood was collected at initial diagnosis, before any treatment. TCR V-J signatures able to tell the groups apart were searched for in a discovery cohort of approximately 95 patients, of whom 43 had Graves' ophthalmopathy and more than 55 had stable Graves' hyperthyroidism. An independent validation cohort of under 20 hyperthyroidism patients and about 16 patients who later progressed to ophthalmopathy tested prospective prediction of ophthalmopathy. The roughly 90 discovery patients were divided at random into training and test sets in a 7:3 ratio. In about 6 Graves' hyperthyroidism patients, the study also compared T-cell repertoires from thyroid tissue with T-cell repertoires from blood. After blood sampling, hyperthyroidism patients were treated with methimazole at a starting dose of 30 mg daily, and ophthalmopathy patients were treated with high-dose intravenous methylprednisolone. The paper describes TCR Vbeta CDR3 sequencing of about 140 peripheral blood samples, made up of about 41 ophthalmopathy patients, 70 to 75 hyperthyroidism patients and roughly 17 progressor patients.

The TCR beta CDR3 regions were amplified from RNA transcripts. For the first round of RT-PCR on the TCR CDR3, the HTBI primer set was used together with the Qiagen OneStep RT-PCR kit. Libraries were constructed in a second round of multiplex PCR, after which size selection and purification were performed. Sequencing of the libraries was done on an Illumina HiSeq2000 using paired-end 100 bp reads. Turning to the authors' computational methods: Raw data were processed with SOAPnuke, discarding reads with adapters, uncalled bases, mean Phred below 15, or no exact constant-primer or identifier match. COPE v1.2.5 was used to merge the high-quality paired reads, and each unique nucleotide sequence was defined as a clonotype. Clonotypes were aligned to IMGT TRBV, TRBD and TRBJ reference segments using MiTCR v1.1. Only V-J combinations with frequency above 0.0001, covering about 99% of repertoires, were analysed. The TCS score was defined as the ratio of F50 (clonal expansion) to E x V (chaos), calculated using BLOSUM62-based TCRdist between CDR3 peptides within each V-J. Welch's t-statistics and random forest reduced around 520 V-J features to 10 to 15, which were used in a naive Bayes classifier (R e1071). The public reads were run again by TCRdb, first through fastp at Q25 and then through MiXCR, and only productive beta chains were kept. A single entry per CDR3 protein holds the most common genes and DNA from its merged rows. The V and J calls shown here were made by TCRdb, not taken from the authors' results. This sample comprises under 350,000 distinct CDR3 sequences, over 20% of them detected only once. Around 48% of the sample belongs to the ten largest clones.

Turning to this clonotype: Its recognized antigen is unknown. It has no much larger one-base neighbor in the sample; base qualities were not kept.

A patient counted as having stable Graves' hyperthyroidism if no progression to ophthalmopathy occurred over 18 months of follow-up. Hyperthyroidism patients were newly diagnosed, with disease duration under 2 months, and aged 18 to 65 years. Exclusion was applied to patients with uncontrolled infections, other autoimmune diseases, pregnancy or lactation. Diagnoses relied on clinical symptoms, serum thyroxine and TRAb, thyroid ultrasound and orbital computed tomography. PBMCs were separated from 10 ml of fresh peripheral blood using Ficoll-Paque density gradient centrifugation. Trizol reagent was used to extract total RNA, and RNA quality was then checked on an Agilent 2100 Bioanalyzer. Beyond this particular receptor, the publication reports: In cross-validation, a model built on a 13 V-J signature told ophthalmopathy apart from stable hyperthyroidism with 85% to 90% sensitivity and about 81% specificity, and in testing the same model reached 80%/75%. Most expanded thyroid clonotypes (frequency above 0.001) were also found in blood, which suggests that blood repertoires may mirror thyroid immune responses. No statistical method was used to fix the sample size in advance, and group allocation was not hidden from the investigators. In validation, the model predicted progression to ophthalmopathy with 55% to 71% sensitivity and roughly 72% specificity, a median of 6.5 months before onset.

Trimming leaves V shorter by 8 bases and J shorter by 5 bases, with the junction holding 12 bases beyond the gene matches. The CDR1 and CDR2 encoded by the germline V gene (reference sequence) are GTSNPN and SVGIG. Measured from the cysteine to the phenylalanine, the CDR3 is 15 residues long. The retained sequence is limited to the CDR3, 45 bases, with the frame set at the first base. The sequencing sample was made of blood. This TCR was sampled from a woman between 50 and 59 years old with Graves' hyperthyroidism. The chain was built from TRBV30 and TRBJ1-6, with 7 middle bases fitting TRBD1. The sequenced DNA is TGTGCCCGCCAGACCCGGGACAGCAATAATTCACCCCTCCACTTT. Its product reads: CARQTRDSNNSPLHF.